The sequence of this T cell receptor (beta chain) was determined in a study of post-analysis software for immune sequencing data. General study results and limits: Relative to controls, patients with multiple sclerosis showed significantly lower normalized Chao1 diversity. Five or six TRBV segments were more frequent in patients than controls; TRBV5-6, TRBV5-1 and TRBV20-1 belonged to this group.

V was cut by 6 bases and J by 0 bases, with 8 bases left in between. The length of the CDR3 is 13 residues. Each TCR beta cDNA library carried unique molecular identifiers. MiXCR, applied by TCRdb to the PCR reads, yields one record per CDR3 protein. The data hold 450,000 to 700,000 distinct CDR3 sequences, with about 44% observed a single time. This clonotype has a handful of counts. What it binds is not known. This chain uses TRBV12-3 or TRBV12-4 with TRBJ2-5; perhaps D is TRBD1 or TRBD2 (5 bases each). This sequence was found in a girl between 5 and 17 years old with multiple sclerosis. The sample was blood. The CDR3 coding sequence is TGTGCCAGCAGGCCGGGACACCAAGAGACCCAGTACTTC. It translates to CASRPGHQETQYF.